This TCR beta chain was documented in a study of T cell clones after liver transplantation. About the research overall: HCV positivity affected three of eight recipients; the rest lacked autoimmune or viral indications. Points from the study as a whole: Donor-reactive sequences fell more than third party-reactive ones, suggesting partial deletion. A significant post-transplant drop in circulating graft-donor-reactive CD4 TCRbeta sequences occurred in most of the 8 subjects.

Clones were read by immunoSEQ multiplex PCR, and TCRdb kept only the in-frame ones, dropping some. This sample has under 20,000 clones, with 80% to 90% found just once. In the case of this clone: As yet, its antigen is unknown.

Germline-derived CDR1 and CDR2 are GTSNPN and SVGIG (reference sequence). The V end was cut by 3 bases, the J end by 0 bases, with 8 bases between. CDR3 length equals 13 residues. The V call is TRBV30, the J call TRBJ1-1, with D unclear. The sequence was collected from a human patient who received a liver transplant. Part of the T cells may come from the graft donor. The specimen was CD8+ T cells from blood, collected 45 to 46 months after liver transplant. The CDR3 DNA follows: TGTGCCTGGAGCGCAAGCATGAACACTGAAGCTTTCTTT. Translated, it gives CAWSASMNTEAFF.